This TCR beta chain appears in the sequencing data of a study of T cells in Graves' hyperthyroidism and ophthalmopathy. The V gene's germline CDR1 is LNHDA and CDR2 SQIVND (reference sequence). V lost 6 bases and J lost 4; bases outside the gene matches: 2. The CDR3 consists of 13 residues. Study-wide results and limits: Before onset, ophthalmopathy was predicted by the model a median roughly 6.8 months earlier.

With regard to this clonotype: The antigen remains unidentified.

Absence of ophthalmopathy progression within 18 months defined stable Graves' hyperthyroidism. Uncontrolled infection, other autoimmune disease, pregnancy or lactation excluded patients. TCR beta CDR3 regions were amplified from RNA. HTBI primers were employed in a first-round RT-PCR of the TCR CDR3. MiXCR, run by TCRdb on the multiplex PCR reads, gives a single entry per CDR3 protein. The profile shows fewer than 550,000 distinct CDR3 sequences, around a sixth of them singletons. The receptor's source is a woman between 18 and 29 years old with Graves' hyperthyroidism. The sample taken for sequencing was blood. The rearrangement joins TRBV19 to TRBJ1-5; 8 positions agree with TRBD1. CDR3 loop: CASSNRGNQPQHF. The CDR3 nucleotides are TGTGCCAGTAGCAACAGGGGGAATCAGCCCCAGCATTTT.